This is a list of T cell receptor beta chains from one sample in a study of neurological immune-mediated disorders. TCRdb passed the 5' RACE reads through MiXCR, listing each CDR3 protein once. The table lists tens of thousands of distinct CDR3 sequences, about 3.5% of them singletons, with approximately 1.5% in the top ten. Specimen: PBMCs. The receptors shown here come from a man aged 25 to 45 with multiple sclerosis. Both conserved end residues are part of each CDR3. The D gene is left open where the match is weak. Size tells how often a clone was seen (once, few, many) or the class of an expanded clone, and some rows leave it out.

clone size | J gene | V gene | D gene | CDR3 protein | CDR3 DNA
- | TRBJ1-1 | TRBV19 | - | CASSIWRDTEAFF | TGTGCCAGTAGTATTTGGAGGGACACTGAAGCTTTCTTT
many | TRBJ2-7 | TRBV7-9 | - | CASSSPQGPPYEQYF | TGTGCCAGCAGCTCGCCCCAGGGCCCTCCTTACGAGCAGTACTTC
many | TRBJ1-4 | TRBV7-9 | - | CASSLVSTGLNEKLFF | TGTGCCAGCAGCTTAGTATCAACAGGGCTGAATGAAAAACTGTTTTTT
many | TRBJ1-1 | TRBV13 | - | CASSLGVGGTEAFF | TGTGCCAGCAGCTTAGGGGTAGGGGGCACTGAAGCTTTCTTT
- | TRBJ1-1 | TRBV15 | - | CATSKDTNTEAFF | TGTGCCACCAGCAAGGATACGAACACTGAAGCTTTCTTT
many | TRBJ2-5 | TRBV7-3 | - | CASSLQGLHGETQYF | TGTGCCAGCAGCTTACAAGGGTTGCATGGGGAGACCCAGTACTTC
many | TRBJ2-5 | TRBV20-1 | - | CSAWTLQETQYF | TGCAGTGCCTGGACATTACAAGAGACCCAGTACTTC
many | TRBJ2-5 | TRBV12-3/TRBV12-4 | TRBD1 | CASSLSNRGRSETQYF | TGTGCCAGCAGTTTGTCGAACAGGGGTCGCTCAGAGACCCAGTACTTC
many | TRBJ2-7 | TRBV7-6 | TRBD1 | CASSLGQGDYEQYF | TGTGCCAGCAGCTTAGGACAGGGGGACTACGAGCAGTACTTC
many | TRBJ2-7 | TRBV2 | - | CASREGVPSYEQYF | TGTGCCAGCAGGGAAGGTGTGCCTTCATACGAGCAGTACTTC
- | TRBJ2-5 | TRBV10-3 | TRBD1 | CAISDGQGDALGDHDQYF | TGTGCCATCAGTGACGGACAGGGGGACGCTTTAGGCGATCATGACCAGTACTTC
many | TRBJ2-7 | TRBV12-3/TRBV12-4 | - | CASSLGQSYEQYF | TGTGCCAGCAGTCTCGGACAGTCCTACGAGCAGTACTTC
many | TRBJ1-1 | TRBV7-6 | - | CASTAELDTEAFF | TGTGCCAGCACCGCAGAGTTGGACACTGAAGCTTTCTTT
- | TRBJ2-5 | TRBV20-1 | - | CSARDGGSGRETQYF | TGCAGTGCTAGAGATGGGGGTTCAGGACGGGAGACCCAGTACTTC
many | TRBJ1-1 | TRBV15 | - | CATSRDIRWAEAFF | TGTGCCACCAGCAGAGATATTAGGTGGGCTGAAGCTTTCTTT
many | TRBJ2-3 | TRBV2 | TRBD2 | CASRAGGGSTDTQYF | TGTGCCAGCAGAGCGGGAGGGGGAAGCACAGATACGCAGTATTTT
many | TRBJ1-3 | TRBV3-1 | - | CASSQTTVKYF | TGTGCCAGCAGCCAAACGACAGTGAAATATTTT
many | TRBJ2-2 | TRBV11-3 | - | CASSSGDTGELFF | TGTGCCAGCAGCTCCGGGGACACCGGGGAGCTGTTTTTT
many | TRBJ1-1 | TRBV7-3 | - | CASSLSGQGRWAEAFF | TGTGCCAGCAGCTTAAGTGGGCAGGGCCGATGGGCTGAAGCTTTCTTT
many | TRBJ2-7 | TRBV2 | TRBD2 | CASRGTSLRYEQYF | TGTGCCAGCAGGGGGACTAGTCTTCGCTACGAGCAGTACTTC
many | TRBJ1-1 | TRBV20-1 | - | CSARQVRNTEAFF | TGCAGTGCTAGACAGGTCCGGAACACTGAAGCTTTCTTT
many | TRBJ1-1 | TRBV7-9 | - | CASSLSGRENTEAFF | TGTGCCAGCAGCTTAAGTGGCAGAGAGAACACTGAAGCTTTCTTT
many | TRBJ2-3 | TRBV3-1 | TRBD2 | CASRHSGGGDTQYF | TGTGCCAGCAGACATAGCGGGGGGGGAGATACGCAGTATTTT
few | TRBJ1-1 | TRBV14 | TRBD1 | CASRSTGVSEAFF | TGTGCCAGCAGGTCGACAGGGGTTTCAGAAGCTTTCTTT
many | TRBJ1-4 | TRBV14 | TRBD1 | CASSLQGSFGKLFF | TGTGCCAGCAGTCTACAGGGGAGTTTTGGAAAACTGTTTTTT
many | TRBJ2-7 | TRBV20-1 | - | CSARETGGPYEQYF | TGCAGTGCTAGAGAGACAGGAGGACCCTACGAGCAGTACTTC
many | TRBJ2-1 | TRBV5-1 | - | CASSLVSGASGEQFF | TGCGCCAGCAGCTTGGTATCGGGAGCTTCAGGAGAGCAGTTCTTC
many | TRBJ2-4 | TRBV20-1 | - | CSARDGQLAKNIQYF | TGCAGTGCTAGAGATGGACAGTTAGCCAAAAACATTCAGTACTTC
many | TRBJ1-5 | TRBV20-1 | - | CSARRLYSNQPQHF | TGCAGTGCTAGAAGACTTTATAGCAATCAGCCCCAGCATTTT
many | TRBJ2-7 | TRBV20-1 | - | CSARDPRRGGVNEQYF | TGCAGTGCTAGAGATCCCCGAAGGGGTGGCGTAAACGAGCAGTACTTC
many | TRBJ2-7 | TRBV28 | - | CASTPSGVREQYF | TGTGCCAGCACCCCATCGGGAGTCCGCGAGCAGTACTTC
many | TRBJ1-2 | TRBV12-3/TRBV12-4 | - | CASSFSLYSNGYTF | TGTGCCAGCAGTTTTAGCTTGTATTCCAATGGCTACACCTTC
many | TRBJ1-2 | TRBV15 | - | CATSRETPGGGYTF | TGTGCCACCAGCAGAGAAACTCCTGGTGGGGGCTACACCTTC
many | TRBJ2-1 | TRBV5-1 | - | CASSLGGAYNEQFF | TGCGCCAGCAGCTTGGGGGGGGCGTACAATGAGCAGTTCTTC
many | TRBJ2-2 | TRBV18 | TRBD2 | CASSPGTSRNTGELFF | TGTGCCAGCTCACCAGGGACTAGCCGGAACACCGGGGAGCTGTTTTTT
many | TRBJ1-3 | TRBV5-1 | TRBD1 | CASSTGQSSGNTIYF | TGCGCCAGCAGCACGGGACAGAGCTCTGGAAACACCATATATTTT
many | TRBJ2-7 | TRBV5-1 | TRBD1 | CASSPGQGAFFEQYF | TGCGCCAGCAGCCCCGGACAGGGGGCGTTCTTCGAGCAGTACTTC
- | TRBJ1-2 | TRBV7-8 | - | CASSSQYGYTF | TGTGCCAGCAGCTCCCAATATGGCTACACCTTC
many | TRBJ2-5 | TRBV27 | TRBD1 | CASSFGTGGAKTQYF | TGTGCCAGCAGTTTCGGGACAGGGGGCGCGAAGACCCAGTACTTC
many | TRBJ1-2 | TRBV6-5 | - | CASRLLALGNYGYTF | TGTGCCAGCAGATTGTTGGCGCTGGGGAACTATGGCTACACCTTC
many | TRBJ2-7 | TRBV10-3 | TRBD2 | CAISTGTRSVQYF | TGTGCCATCAGTACCGGGACTAGGAGTGTGCAGTACTTC
- | TRBJ2-6 | TRBV6-5 | TRBD1 | CASSLEGAPLTGANVLTF | TGTGCTAGCAGTCTCGAGGGGGCCCCCCTAACCGGGGCCAACGTCCTGACTTTC
few | TRBJ1-5 | TRBV6-5 | - | CASSQGPNQPQNF | TGTGCCAGCAGTCAGGGCCCCAATCAGCCCCAGAATTTT
many | TRBJ1-1 | TRBV7-6 | - | CASSRSRDTEAFF | TGTGCCAGCAGCCGATCGAGAGACACTGAAGCTTTCTTT
many | TRBJ2-5 | TRBV12-3/TRBV12-4 | - | CASSKLSPGDQYF | TGTGCCAGCAGTAAACTGTCCCCGGGGGACCAGTACTTC
many | TRBJ1-5 | TRBV20-1 | TRBD1 | CSASDPDRGFPIAPQHF | TGCAGTGCTAGCGACCCGGACAGGGGTTTTCCAATCGCGCCCCAGCATTTT
many | TRBJ2-3 | TRBV9 | TRBD2 | CASSASSGTSGGSQASSTDTQYF | TGTGCCAGCAGCGCGAGCTCCGGGACTAGCGGTGGTTCCCAAGCTTCTAGCACAGATACGCAGTATTTT
- | TRBJ1-5 | TRBV6-6 | - | CASRDSHSNQPQNF | TGTGCCAGCAGGGACAGCCATAGCAATCAGCCCCAGAATTTT
many | TRBJ1-1 | TRBV5-1 | - | CASSLASGRGGNTEAFF | TGCGCCAGCAGCTTGGCGTCGGGCAGGGGAGGGAACACTGAAGCTTTCTTT
many | TRBJ2-7 | TRBV27 | - | CASSLTWTASSYEQYF | TGTGCCAGCAGTTTAACTTGGACAGCCAGCTCCTACGAGCAGTACTTC
many | TRBJ2-7 | TRBV5-1 | TRBD2 | CASSVRGGVYEQYF | TGCGCCAGCAGCGTCCGCGGGGGTGTGTACGAGCAGTACTTC
many | TRBJ2-2 | TRBV20-1 | TRBD2 | CSARASGVVGELFF | TGCAGTGCTAGGGCTAGCGGGGTAGTCGGGGAGCTGTTTTTT
many | TRBJ2-1 | TRBV6-6 | - | CASSPVWGGEQFF | TGTGCCAGCAGTCCTGTTTGGGGCGGTGAGCAGTTCTTC
many | TRBJ1-1 | TRBV11-2 | - | CASSQDPGAYTEAFF | TGTGCCAGCAGCCAAGATCCAGGGGCGTACACTGAAGCTTTCTTT
many | TRBJ2-1 | TRBV20-1 | TRBD2 | CSAGWGTSGRATEQFF | TGCAGTGCCGGGTGGGGGACTAGCGGGAGGGCCACTGAGCAGTTCTTC
- | TRBJ2-3 | TRBV2 | - | CASGSTDTQYF | TGTGCCAGCGGGAGCACAGATACGCAGTATTTT
many | TRBJ2-5 | TRBV25-1 | - | CASSELATEETQYF | TGTGCCAGCAGTGAATTAGCTACAGAGGAGACCCAGTACTTC
few | TRBJ2-7 | TRBV5-8 | - | CASVRGIYEQYF | TGTGCCAGCGTCCGGGGTATATACGAGCAGTACTTC
many | TRBJ2-1 | TRBV11-1 | TRBD2 | CASAMLAALGNEQFF | TGTGCCAGCGCAATGCTAGCGGCTCTTGGCAATGAGCAGTTCTTC
many | TRBJ2-3 | TRBV5-1 | - | CASSLAWIDTQYF | TGCGCCAGCAGCTTGGCCTGGATAGATACGCAGTATTTT